The present TCR beta chain was sequenced within a study of spatial heterogeneity in lung cancer. About the research overall: TCR transcript abundance in tumor regions was strongly correlated with the T cell module score obtained from matched bulk RNA-seq.

Documented time point: sample taken at primary tumor resection. Untreated early-stage non-small cell lung cancer patients, about 70 in total, were the donors. Whole RNA from tumor, nontumor lung or frozen PBMC was sequenced unsorted. General observations from the study: Intratumoral expanded alpha and beta TCR counts were found to track tumor mutation counts.

Every cDNA TCR molecule received its own unique molecular identifier. TCRdb re-called the 5' RACE reads through MiXCR, storing one row per CDR3 protein. The sample includes around 10,000 distinct CDR3 sequences, approximately 14% of them seen just once. The CDR3 spans 16 residues. V lost 2 bases, J lost 0 bases, and 12 bases lay in between. CDR1 is SGDLS and CDR2 is YYNGEE in the germline V gene. A few counts support this clonotype. Its antigen is still unknown. The genes are TRBV9 and TRBJ2-1, with a possible D match to TRBD2 (6 bases). The starting material was lung tumor tissue, obtained at surgery. The sequence was obtained from a male donor with early-stage non-small cell lung cancer. This chain's CDR3 is CASSVSFGSSYNEQFF. The CDR3 region has the DNA TGTGCCAGCAGCGTCAGCTTCGGGAGCTCCTACAATGAGCAGTTCTTC.